The TCR beta chain under discussion was sequenced for a study of shared clonotypes between healthy human individuals. Turning to this clone: Its target is not known.

The CDR3 extends over 15 amino acids. Germline lookup yields CDR1 GTSNPN and CDR2 SVGIG (reference sequence). V shed 0 bases and J shed 7 bases, with 15 bases lying between them. General study results and limits: The authors sampled blood alone, and tissue repertoires likely differ.

It was CD45RO-negative cells, positively selected for CCR7, that made up naive CD8 cells, with terminally differentiated effector memory CD45RA+ cells excluded. The study ran the assay at deep level. Clones were read by immunoSEQ multiplex PCR, and TCRdb kept only the in-frame ones, dropping some. The data contain under 850,000 clones, 92% of them seen just once; the ten biggest clones take up around 24%. The sequence derives from a young man in good health. The material sequenced was naive CD8+ T cells sorted from blood. The chain uses TRBV30 and TRBJ1-4; D ambiguous. The CDR3 reads CAWSVLPGLGEKLFF. CDR3 DNA sequence: TGTGCCTGGAGTGTACTACCGGGTCTAGGTGAAAAACTGTTTTTT.